The 19 T cell receptor beta chains reported below all come from one sample, sequenced in a study of T cell repertoires in cytomegalovirus infection. These receptors lack a known antigen. TCRdb ran MiXCR on the reads and lists one entry per CDR3 protein. Of about 330,000 distinct CDR3 sequences listed, around a third are singletons. The sequencing used cultured PBMCs, collected from culture after CMV antigen stimulation. Receptor source: a human donor in good health (CMV status not recorded). Some clones in this sample may be carry-over from other donors' samples.

The gene calls are TRBV6-2 or TRBV6-3 and TRBJ2-7; the match to TRBD1 covers 11 bases. V lost 6 bases and J lost 0; bases outside the gene matches: 7. The CDR3 contains 16 residues. Germline V gene data show CDR1 as MNHEY and CDR2 as SVGEGT. The CDR3 is CASSFRDRGNSYEQYF. Here the CDR3 DNA reads TGTGCCAGCAGCTTCCGGGACAGGGGGAACTCCTACGAGCAGTACTTC.

This clonotype was seen only a few times. This rearrangement joins TRBV6-1 to TRBJ2-7; D unresolved. This CDR3 contains 13 residues. Germline V gives CDR1 MNHNS, CDR2 SASEGT. The V gene lost 2 bases and the J gene lost 3 bases, with 8 bases spanning the gap. The CDR3 DNA is TGTGCCAGCAGTGAAATCCGGGTCTACGAGCAGTACTTC. Translated, it gives CASSEIRVYEQYF.

In this sample, this clonotype turned up a few times. The chain is built from TRBV5-6 and TRBJ1-2; a possible D gene is TRBD1 (6 bases). The CDR3 is 16 amino acids. V was pared by 6 bases and J by 1 base, with 19 bases between. Germline loops: CDR1 SGHDT, CDR2 YYEEEE. The CDR3 DNA is TGTGCCAGCAACCTACGAAGGGACACATTTAACTATGGCTACACCTTC. Protein product: CASNLRRDTFNYGYTF.

Here the CDR3 DNA reads TGTGCCAGCAGTTACCGGGACAGAAGAGAAAAACTGTTTTTT. It encodes CASSYRDRREKLFF. V usage is TRBV6-6 and J usage is TRBJ1-4; 7 positions match TRBD1. CDR3 length: 14 residues. V dropped 2 bases and J dropped 8; count of bases not matched to a gene: 5. Germline CDR1 and CDR2: MNHNY and SVGAGI (reference sequence).

There are a few counts of this clonotype. V gene TRBV25-1 combines with J gene TRBJ1-2; 7 nucleotides agree with TRBD1. Germline-derived CDR1 and CDR2 are MGHDK and SYGVNS. With 4 bases clipped from V and 4 bases from J, the junction kept 12 bases outside the gene matches. This CDR3 comprises 16 residues. The CDR3 reads CASSAPFEGASYGYTF. CDR3 nucleotides: TGTGCCAGCAGTGCTCCCTTTGAGGGGGCTAGCTATGGCTACACCTTC.

V is TRBV20-1 and J is TRBJ2-3; D not resolved. CDR1 DFQATT and CDR2 SNEGSKA come from the germline V gene (reference sequence). V lost 7 bases and J lost 1, with 18 bases in between. This CDR3 has 15 amino acids. CDR3 nucleotide sequence: TGCAGTGGGGCATGGGGAACCAGGCGCACAGATACGCAGTATTTT. Protein: CSGAWGTRRTDTQYF.

The chain links TRBV7-2 to TRBJ2-3, with TRBD2 matching over 11 bases. The V segment lost 4 bases and the J segment 12 bases; nucleotides outside the gene matches: 9. CDR1 SGHTA and CDR2 FQGNSA come from the germline V gene. This CDR3 comprises 14 residues. The CDR3 loop is CASSSEPTSGSQYF. DNA of the CDR3: TGTGCCAGCAGCTCGGAACCCACTAGCGGGAGTCAGTATTTT.

The chain carries TRBV12-3 or TRBV12-4 and TRBJ1-1; the D is unclear. The CDR3 loop spans 17 amino acids. Trimming shortened V by 1 base and J by 0 bases, and 15 bases separated the two germline ends. For the CDR3, the DNA is TGTGCCAGCAGTTTAGATGACGGGGTTTCCATGAACACTGAAGCTTTCTTT. This sequence encodes CASSLDDGVSMNTEAFF.

The table lists this clonotype with a few counts. The genes are TRBV14 and TRBJ2-7; perhaps TRBD1 as D (6 bases). V lost 4 bases, J lost 0 bases, and 25 bases lay in between. CDR1 is SGHDN, CDR2 FVKESK, per germline. The CDR3 runs to 19 residues. CDR3 in DNA: TGTGCCAGCAGCCTAATGAAACCGTCCGGGACACCCGTCTCCTACGAGCAGTACGTC. Its protein product is CASSLMKPSGTPVSYEQYV.

On this clonotype itself: It is likely a read error, because the conserved phenylalanine at the end of the CDR3 is missing. The chain is built from TRBV19 and TRBJ2-1; 10 nucleotides match TRBD2. V dropped 7 bases and J dropped 0; count of bases not matched to a gene: 9. The germline V gene has CDR1 LNHDA and CDR2 SQIVND (reference sequence). There are 17 residues in the CDR3. The CDR3 spells CASKLSSGSYSYNEQFL. DNA of the CDR3: TGTGCCAGTAAGTTGTCTAGCGGGAGTTACTCCTACAATGAGCAGTTCTTA.

The table lists this clonotype with a few counts. This chain links TRBV7-8 with TRBJ2-5; D might be TRBD1 or TRBD2, each matching 6 bases. This CDR3 is 19 amino acids long. V dropped 3 bases and J dropped 2 bases, with 25 bases sitting between them. Germline lookup yields CDR1 SGHVS and CDR2 FQNEAQ. The CDR3 bases are TGTGCCAGCAGCTTCCCCAAAAATTCATCAGGAGGGGGGCAAGAGACCCAGTACTTC. Its translation is CASSFPKNSSGGGQETQYF.

This clonotype was counted between two and nine times. The chain combines TRBV7-2 with TRBJ2-5; D is ambiguous. From germline, CDR1 is SGHTA and CDR2 FQGNSA. This CDR3 is 12 amino acids long. With 5 bases removed from V and 4 bases from J, the gap between germline ends came to 8 bases. The CDR3: CASSRVLETQYF. In nucleotides, the CDR3 is TGTGCCAGCAGCAGGGTTTTAGAGACCCAGTACTTC.

The chain joins TRBV28 to TRBJ2-5; no definite D call. Trimming shortened V by 2 bases and J by 0 bases, and 16 bases separated the two germline ends. This CDR3 spans 17 amino acids. CDR1 is MDHEN, CDR2 SYDVKM, per germline. The CDR3 loop reads CASSLNPPSKYQETQYF. The DNA of the CDR3 is TGTGCCAGCAGTTTAAACCCCCCCAGCAAGTACCAAGAGACCCAGTACTTC.

This clonotype was seen many times. The chain employs TRBV20-1 and TRBJ2-1, with 9 nucleotides matching TRBD1. The CDR3 runs 14 residues. The germline V gene has CDR1 DFQATT and CDR2 SNEGSKA (reference sequence). V was pared by 5 bases and J by 6 bases, with 8 bases of the junction left unmatched. The CDR3 sequence: CSAGGQGVRNEQFF. CDR3 nucleotide sequence: TGCAGTGCTGGGGGACAGGGTGTCCGCAATGAGCAGTTCTTC.

This clonotype ranks as medium-sized (0.01 to 0.1%). CDR3 in DNA: TGCGCCAGCAGCCACAGGACAGGGAGGAACACTGAAGCTTTCTTT. Translating it yields CASSHRTGRNTEAFF. This chain links TRBV4-1 with TRBJ1-1, with TRBD1 identical over 8 bases. The CDR3 is 15 residues long. Germline V gene lookup returns CDR1 MGHRA and CDR2 YSYEKL. V was clipped by 3 bases and J by 1 base; unmatched bases: 4.

Only a few counts were recorded for this clonotype. The chain recombines TRBV7-2 with TRBJ2-1; tentative D call: TRBD2 (6 bases). Deletions cut 1 base from V and 8 bases from J, with 12 bases between. The germline CDR1 and CDR2 sequences are SGHTA and FQGNSA. The CDR3 consists of 14 residues. CDR3 DNA: TGTGCCAGCAGCTTAGGGGTGCGGGACCATGAGCAGTTCTTC. Translating gives CASSLGVRDHEQFF.

Only a few counts were recorded for this clonotype. The chain joins TRBV12-3 or TRBV12-4 to TRBJ1-6; unclear D gene. This CDR3 has 16 residues. Deletions cut 0 bases from V and 0 bases from J, with 6 bases between. The CDR3 here is CASSLAGSSYNSPLHF. CDR3 DNA: TGTGCCAGCAGTTTAGCAGGAAGCTCCTATAATTCACCCCTCCACTTT.

The rearrangement links TRBV12-3 or TRBV12-4 to TRBJ2-5, with TRBD1 as a possible D gene (5 bases). The V gene lost 7 bases and the J gene lost 5 bases, with 20 bases spanning the gap. The CDR3 extends over 15 amino acids. Written as DNA, the CDR3 is TGTGCCAGCAACAACCTTGGACAAAGTAGGGAGACCCAGTACTTC. Amino acids: CASNNLGQSRETQYF.

The chain links TRBV20-1 to TRBJ2-7, with unresolved D. The CDR3 spans 14 residues. The V gene's germline CDR1 is DFQATT and CDR2 SNEGSKA (reference sequence). V lost 3 bases, J lost 3 bases, and 15 bases lay in between. The CDR3: CSASRRDTYYEQYF. The CDR3 nucleotides read TGCAGTGCTAGTCGTCGCGACACCTACTACGAGCAGTACTTC.